A single sample is the source of the 25 T cell receptor beta chains below, sequenced in a study of radiotherapy plus CTLA-4 blockade in lung cancer. Data came from immunoSEQ multiplex PCR; TCRdb stores just in-frame clones and leaves some out. Of around 90,000 clones listed, about 80% are singletons. The source material was peripheral blood, sampled from a patient treated with radiotherapy plus ipilimumab. Receptor source: a human donor with non-small cell lung cancer that progressed on radiotherapy plus ipilimumab.

J is TRBJ1-2 and V is TRBV27, with TRBD1 as a possible D gene (6 bases). Germline V gives CDR1 MNHEY, CDR2 SMNVEV (reference sequence). The CDR3 is made up of 11 amino acids. The V end was cut by 8 bases, the J end by 5 bases, with 9 bases between. The CDR3: CASGQRYGYTF. In nucleotides, the CDR3 is TGTGCCAGCGGACAGCGGTATGGCTACACCTTC.

The gene calls are TRBV5-1 and TRBJ2-4; the match to TRBD2 covers 8 bases. CDR1 and CDR2 from the germline V gene are SGHRS and YFSETQ. This CDR3 contains 15 residues. The V and J ends lost 0 bases and 8 bases, in that order; junction bases with no gene match: 7. CDR3 sequence (DNA): TGCGCCAGCAGCTTGGCCTTCGGGAGGGGGTACATTCAGTACTTC. The encoded protein is CASSLAFGRGYIQYF.

V and J are TRBV7-2 and TRBJ1-6; D remains ambiguous. V dropped 5 bases and J dropped 6 bases, with 23 bases sitting between them. In germline, CDR1 is SGHTA, CDR2 FQGNSA. This CDR3 spans 18 amino acids. The CDR3: CASSPLGKMWVTNSPLHF. The CDR3 nucleotides read TGTGCCAGCAGCCCCCTAGGGAAAATGTGGGTAACTAATTCACCCCTCCACTTT.

CDR3 coding DNA: TGCAGCGTTGGGGGGGTAACCGGGGAGCTGTTTTTT. This gives the protein CSVGGVTGELFF. This chain connects TRBV29-1 to TRBJ2-2, with D perhaps TRBD2 (6 bases). The length of the CDR3 is 12 residues. V was trimmed by 4 bases and J by 5 bases, leaving 8 bases between them. Germline V lookup: CDR1 SQVTM, CDR2 ANQGSEA.

V is TRBV27 and J is TRBJ1-4; possibly TRBD1 for D (5 bases). The CDR3 is made up of 13 amino acids. Germline V gene lookup returns CDR1 MNHEY and CDR2 SMNVEV (reference sequence). The V and J ends lost 5 bases and 5 bases respectively, with 9 bases between them. DNA of the CDR3: TGTGCCAGCAGTCAGCGACAGAATGAAAAACTGTTTTTT. Translated: CASSQRQNEKLFF.

This clone has just a few counts. The V call is TRBV4-1, the J call TRBJ2-2; D call uncertain. Germline assignment: CDR1 MGHRA and CDR2 YSYEKL. Trimming removed 3 bases from V and 4 bases from J, with 12 bases in between. This CDR3 has 15 residues. CDR3 residues: CASSQGTALTGELFF. The DNA of the CDR3 is TGCGCCAGCAGCCAGGGTACAGCACTCACCGGGGAGCTGTTTTTT.

A few counts support this clone. J is TRBJ2-1 and V is TRBV5-8, with TRBD2 identical over 10 bases. The CDR3 is made up of 17 amino acids. V dropped 4 bases and J dropped 7; count of bases not matched to a gene: 14. Germline assignment: CDR1 SGHTS and CDR2 YDEGEE. The CDR3 spells CASSALLAGTSGNEQFF. The CDR3 DNA follows: TGTGCCAGCAGCGCCCTACTAGCGGGAACCTCCGGGAATGAGCAGTTCTTC.

This sequence joins TRBV11-3 and TRBJ1-2; tentative D call: TRBD1 (5 bases). Trimming left V 4 bases short and J 3 bases short, with 15 bases between. The CDR3 is 15 amino acids. The germline V gene encodes CDR1 SGHNT and CDR2 YENEEA. CDR3 protein: CASSSRAGGDYGYTF. Written as DNA, the CDR3 is TGTGCCAGCAGCTCCCGGGCAGGAGGGGACTATGGCTACACCTTC.

The rearrangement links TRBV5-5 to TRBJ1-1; D might be TRBD1 (6 bases). The germline V and J ends were trimmed by 0 bases and 7 bases, with 10 bases remaining between them. This CDR3 spans 13 amino acids. Germline V gene sequence: CDR1 SGHKS, CDR2 YYEKEE (reference sequence). The CDR3 nucleotides read TGTGCCAGCAGCTTGGCCCAGGACAGTGAAGCTTTCTTT. Its protein product is CASSLAQDSEAFF.

This chain links TRBV7-2 with TRBJ1-3; TRBD1 might be the D (5 bases). CDR3 length: 13 amino acids. Per germline, CDR1 SGHTA and CDR2 FQGNSA. Trimming pared 4 bases from V and 3 bases from J, leaving 7 bases between. CDR3 DNA sequence: TGTGCCAGCAGCTCCAGGGTTGGAAACACCATATATTTT. It yields the protein CASSSRVGNTIYF.

The V call is TRBV9, the J call TRBJ2-7; TRBD1 is a possible D gene (6 bases). From germline, CDR1 is SGDLS and CDR2 YYNGEE. This CDR3 has 15 amino acids. Deletions cut 0 bases from V and 6 bases from J, with 16 bases between. For the CDR3, the DNA is TGTGCCAGCAGCGTAGGGCCAGGGGTGGCTGCCGAGCAGTACTTC. Amino acids: CASSVGPGVAAEQYF.

J is TRBJ2-7 and V is TRBV4-3; D gene unclear. Trimming took off 0 bases at V and 5 bases at J, with 2 bases between the two ends. Germline values: CDR1 LGHNA, CDR2 YSLEER. The CDR3 spans 11 residues. The CDR3 here is CASSQDDEQYF. For the CDR3, the DNA is TGCGCCAGCAGCCAAGACGACGAGCAGTACTTC.

This chain connects TRBV27 to TRBJ1-2; D possibly corresponds to TRBD1 (6 bases). The CDR3 is made up of 16 amino acids. Between the trimmed V and J ends, which lost 3 bases and 0 bases, there was a span of 14 bases. From germline, CDR1 is MNHEY and CDR2 SMNVEV (reference sequence). In DNA form, the CDR3 reads TGTGCCAGCAGTTTCAAGGGGCCAGGGGCTAACTATGGCTACACCTTC. Protein product: CASSFKGPGANYGYTF.

The V gene is TRBV7-2, the J gene TRBJ2-5; 7 bases are a match to TRBD2. In germline, CDR1 is SGHTA, CDR2 FQGNSA. The V and J ends lost 1 base and 7 bases, in that order; junction bases with no gene match: 9. This CDR3 spans 15 amino acids. CDR3 protein: CASSLVGGGPGTQYF. CDR3 nucleotide sequence: TGTGCCAGCAGCTTAGTGGGCGGGGGACCGGGGACCCAGTACTTC.

This sequence joins TRBV25-1 and TRBJ2-5; TRBD2 aligns across 13 bases. The CDR3 is made up of 16 amino acids. V dropped 6 bases and J dropped 5; count of bases not matched to a gene: 9. Per germline, CDR1 MGHDK and CDR2 SYGVNS. In DNA, the CDR3 is TGTGCCAGCAGACGGACTAGCGGGAGCTTTGGGGAGACCCAGTACTTC. It codes for CASRRTSGSFGETQYF.

The V and J genes are TRBV6-1 and TRBJ2-3; perhaps D is TRBD1 or TRBD2 (6 bases each). V was shortened by 4 bases and J by 9 bases, with 11 bases between the two germline ends. CDR1 and CDR2 (germline): MNHNS, SASEGT. This CDR3 spans 12 amino acids. Written as DNA, the CDR3 is TGTGCCAGCAGTGGAGACGGGGGCACGCAGTATTTT. It codes for CASSGDGGTQYF.

The chain couples TRBV4-1 to TRBJ1-2; D not certain. V lost 0 bases, J lost 5 bases, and 10 bases lay in between. This CDR3 contains 14 residues. Germline values: CDR1 MGHRA, CDR2 YSYEKL. CDR3 protein: CASSQESRSYGYTF. The CDR3 DNA sequence: TGCGCCAGCAGCCAAGAGTCCAGGTCGTATGGCTACACCTTC.

This rearrangement joins TRBV28 to TRBJ1-2; TRBD1 might be the D (5 bases). Germline CDR1 is MDHEN and CDR2 is SYDVKM. The CDR3 runs to 17 residues. V was shortened by 4 bases and J by 3 bases, with 21 bases between the two germline ends. CDR3 sequence: CASSSLEGPNGDYGYTF. CDR3 coding DNA: TGTGCCAGCAGTTCGCTCGAGGGACCCAACGGAGACTATGGCTACACCTTC.

V gene TRBV7-8 combines with J gene TRBJ2-7, with D possibly matching TRBD1 (6 bases). The V gene's germline CDR1 is SGHVS and CDR2 FQNEAQ. The CDR3 contains 14 residues. Trimming left V 1 base short and J 0 bases short, with 7 bases between. CDR3 protein: CASSLGTVSYEQYF. The DNA for the CDR3 is TGTGCCAGCAGCTTAGGGACAGTCTCCTACGAGCAGTACTTC.

This rearrangement joins TRBV18 to TRBJ2-5; D is uncertain. Germline V gene lookup returns CDR1 KGHSH and CDR2 LQKENI. Trimming stripped 2 bases from V and 5 bases from J, with 3 bases between. The CDR3 loop spans 11 amino acids. CDR3 sequence (DNA): TGTGCCAGCTCACCAAGGGAGACCCAGTACTTC. This gives the protein CASSPRETQYF.

V gene TRBV7-2 combines with J gene TRBJ1-4, with TRBD1 matching over 7 bases. V shed 5 bases, J shed 7 bases, and the junction held 10 bases outside the gene matches. Germline V gene lookup returns CDR1 SGHTA and CDR2 FQGNSA. The CDR3 is made up of 15 amino acids. CDR3 region: CASSPTGAQGEKLFF. The DNA of the CDR3 is TGTGCCAGCAGCCCAACAGGGGCGCAGGGTGAAAAACTGTTTTTT.

This chain connects TRBV10-3 to TRBJ2-7, with 14 positions matching TRBD2. The CDR3 is 12 residues long. The V gene end was trimmed by 8 bases and the J gene end by 7 bases; junction bases not matched to a gene: 1. The germline CDR1 and CDR2 sequences are ENHRY and SYGVKD. CDR3 amino acids: CAIGLAGGEQYF. The DNA of the CDR3 is TGTGCCATCGGACTAGCGGGGGGTGAGCAGTACTTC.

The chain uses TRBV5-6 and TRBJ1-1, with 7 bases matching TRBD1. The J segment lost 1 base and the V segment lost 4 bases, leaving 7 bases of the junction unmatched. The CDR3 has 15 amino acids. Germline V gene sequence: CDR1 SGHDT, CDR2 YYEEEE. In nucleotides, the CDR3 is TGTGCCAGCAGCATCGGGACAGTGGGGAACACTGAAGCTTTCTTT. Amino acid sequence: CASSIGTVGNTEAFF.

This chain connects TRBV6-1 to TRBJ1-5; the D gene is possibly TRBD1 (6 bases). The CDR3 consists of 15 residues. Trimming removed 7 bases at V and 4 bases at J, with 17 bases between. Germline V gene sequence: CDR1 MNHNS, CDR2 SASEGT. The DNA for the CDR3 is TGTGCCAGCACCCAACAGGGCCCGGTGAATCAGCCCCAGCATTTT. This sequence encodes CASTQQGPVNQPQHF.

This sequence joins TRBV7-2 and TRBJ1-3, with no clear D. The CDR3 is 15 amino acids. The V gene's germline CDR1 is SGHTA and CDR2 FQGNSA. V was trimmed by 3 bases and J by 0 bases, leaving 9 bases between them. Written as DNA, the CDR3 is TGTGCCAGCAGCTTCCTCTTAAGCTCTGGAAACACCATATATTTT. This encodes CASSFLLSSGNTIYF. The complete variable domain, with remaining parts taken from reference TRBV7-2 and TRBJ1-3, reads GAGVSQSPSNKVTEKGKDVELRCDPISGHTALYWYRQSLGQGLEFLIYFQGNSAPDKSGLPSDRFSAERTGGSVSTLTIQRTQQEDSAVYLCASSFLLSSGNTIYFGEGSWLTVV.